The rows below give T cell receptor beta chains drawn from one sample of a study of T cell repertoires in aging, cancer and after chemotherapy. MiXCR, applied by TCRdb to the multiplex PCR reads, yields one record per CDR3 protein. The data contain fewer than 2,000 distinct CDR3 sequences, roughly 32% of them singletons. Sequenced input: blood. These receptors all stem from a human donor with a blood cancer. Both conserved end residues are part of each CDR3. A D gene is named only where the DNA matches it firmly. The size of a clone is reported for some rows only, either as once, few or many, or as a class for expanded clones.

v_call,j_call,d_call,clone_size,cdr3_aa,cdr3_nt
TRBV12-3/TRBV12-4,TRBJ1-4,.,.,CASSQTGRATNEKLFF,TGTGCCAGCAGCCAAACAGGGAGGGCAACTAATGAAAAACTGTTTTTT
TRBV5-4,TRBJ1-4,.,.,CASSLDPQGTNEKLFF,TGTGCCAGCAGCTTGGACCCACAGGGTACTAATGAAAAACTGTTTTTT
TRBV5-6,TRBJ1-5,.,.,CASSLGTAGNQPQHF,TGTGCCAGCAGCTTGGGGACAGCCGGAAATCAGCCCCAGCATTTT
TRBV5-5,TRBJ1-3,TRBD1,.,CASSPRGDRALYGNTIYF,TGTGCCAGCAGCCCCCGGGGGGACAGGGCCTTGTATGGAAACACCATATATTTT
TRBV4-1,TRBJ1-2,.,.,CASSPSASGYGYTF,TGCGCCAGCAGCCCCAGTGCGTCGGGCTATGGCTACACCTTC
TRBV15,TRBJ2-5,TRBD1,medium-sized,CATSRGDSQETQYF,TGTGCCACCAGCAGAGGGGACAGCCAAGAGACCCAGTACTTC
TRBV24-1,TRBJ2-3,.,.,CATSVDGPDTQYF,TGTGCCACCAGTGTCGACGGACCAGATACGCAGTATTTT
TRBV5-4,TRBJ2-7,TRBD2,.,CASSSSGLLWEQYF,TGTGCCAGCAGCAGTAGCGGGCTTTTGTGGGAGCAGTACTTC
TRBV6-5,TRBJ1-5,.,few,CASRLFGNQPQHF,TGTGCCAGCAGACTATTTGGCAATCAGCCCCAGCATTTT
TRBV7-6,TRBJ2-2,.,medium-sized,CASSLDPGELFF,TGTGCCAGCAGCTTAGATCCCGGGGAGCTGTTTTTT
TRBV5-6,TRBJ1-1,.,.,CASSLRGGGTEAFF,TGTGCCAGCAGCTTGCGGGGAGGGGGCACTGAAGCTTTCTTT
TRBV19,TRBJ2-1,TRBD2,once,CASSIVLGLAKNEQFF,TGTGCCAGTAGTATAGTTCTGGGACTAGCCAAGAATGAGCAGTTCTTC
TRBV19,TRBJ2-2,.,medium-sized,CASSGTFTNTGELFF,TGTGCCAGTAGTGGGACATTTACGAACACCGGGGAGCTGTTTTTT
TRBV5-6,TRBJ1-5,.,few,CASSFSTGSNQPQHF,TGTGCCAGCAGCTTTTCGACGGGGAGCAATCAGCCCCAGCATTTT
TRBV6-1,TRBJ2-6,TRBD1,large,CASRAGGSGANVLTF,TGTGCCAGCAGGGCAGGGGGCTCTGGGGCCAACGTCCTGACTTTC
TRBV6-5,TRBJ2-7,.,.,CASSYSGTSAGFYEQYF,TGTGCCAGCAGTTACTCGGGTACTTCCGCAGGGTTCTACGAGCAGTACTTC
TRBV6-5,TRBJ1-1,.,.,CASTPMGGSEAFF,TGTGCCAGCACCCCTATGGGGGGATCTGAAGCTTTCTTT
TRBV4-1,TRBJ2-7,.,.,CASSQQGGAYEQYF,TGCGCCAGCAGCCAACAAGGAGGGGCATACGAGCAGTACTTC
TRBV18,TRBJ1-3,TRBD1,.,CASSLGTGTGNTIYF,TGTGCCAGCTCACTTGGGACAGGGACAGGAAACACCATATATTTT
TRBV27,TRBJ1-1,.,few,CASSRSWNTEAFF,TGTGCCAGCAGCAGGAGTTGGAACACTGAAGCTTTCTTT
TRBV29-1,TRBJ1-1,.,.,CSVERAQTEAFF,TGCAGCGTTGAAAGGGCCCAAACTGAAGCTTTCTTT
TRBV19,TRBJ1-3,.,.,CASSLGTYSGNTIYF,TGTGCCAGTAGTTTAGGGACATACTCTGGAAACACCATATATTTT
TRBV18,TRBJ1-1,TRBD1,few,CASSQLQGAGTEAFF,TGTGCCAGCTCACAATTACAGGGGGCTGGCACTGAAGCTTTCTTT
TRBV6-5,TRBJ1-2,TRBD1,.,CASNTGGGLNYGYTF,TGTGCCAGCAATACAGGGGGCGGTTTGAACTATGGCTACACCTTC
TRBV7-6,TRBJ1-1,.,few,CASSLERGTEAFF,TGTGCCAGCAGCTTAGAGCGGGGCACTGAAGCTTTCTTT
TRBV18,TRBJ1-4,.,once,CASSPLQGSEKLFF,TGTGCCAGCTCACCACTACAGGGTAGTGAAAAACTGTTTTTT
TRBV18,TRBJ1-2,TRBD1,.,CASSPIRDSQYGYTF,TGTGCCAGCTCACCCATACGGGACAGTCAATATGGCTACACCTTC
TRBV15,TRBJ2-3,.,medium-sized,CATSSSPTDTQYF,TGTGCCACCAGCAGTAGCCCCACAGATACGCAGTATTTT
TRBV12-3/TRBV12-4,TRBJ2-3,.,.,CASSLGGVGDTQYF,TGTGCCAGCAGTCTTGGTGGCGTCGGAGATACGCAGTATTTT
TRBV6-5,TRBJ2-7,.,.,CASSPSTGGSTYEQYF,TGTGCCAGCTCACCATCAACCGGCGGGTCGACCTACGAGCAGTACTTC
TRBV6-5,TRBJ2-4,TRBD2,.,CASSLGWGGNIQYF,TGTGCCAGCAGTTTAGGTTGGGGAGGGAACATTCAGTACTTC
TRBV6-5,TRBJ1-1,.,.,CASSYSGINTEAFF,TGTGCCAGCAGTTACTCTGGGATTAACACTGAAGCTTTCTTT
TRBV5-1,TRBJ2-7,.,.,CASRSGYEQYF,TGCGCCAGCAGATCAGGCTACGAGCAGTACTTC
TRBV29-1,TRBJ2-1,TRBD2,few,CSVRTSGGGYNEQFF,TGCAGCGTAAGGACTAGCGGGGGGGGCTACAATGAGCAGTTCTTC
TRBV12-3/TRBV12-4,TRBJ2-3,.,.,CASSLAGASTDTQYF,TGTGCCAGCAGTTTAGCAGGGGCGAGCACAGATACGCAGTATTTT
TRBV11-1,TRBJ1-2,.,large,CASSLGLTADSVSYGYTF,TGTGCCAGCAGCTTAGGACTAACGGCCGACAGCGTCTCCTATGGCTACACCTTC
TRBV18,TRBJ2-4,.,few,CASSPGPGNIQYF,TGTGCCAGCTCACCCGGACCGGGGAACATTCAGTACTTC
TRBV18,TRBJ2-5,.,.,CASSPQETQYF,TGTGCCAGCTCACCTCAAGAGACCCAGTACTTC
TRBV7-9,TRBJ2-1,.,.,CASSILGGRNEQFF,TGTGCCAGCAGCATTCTGGGGGGAAGGAATGAGCAGTTCTTC
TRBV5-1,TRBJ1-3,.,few,CASSLALLSSGNTIYF,TGCGCCAGCAGCTTGGCCCTACTAAGCTCTGGAAACACCATATATTTT
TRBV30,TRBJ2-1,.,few,CAQGEPGEQFF,TGTGCCCAAGGGGAACCTGGTGAGCAGTTCTTC
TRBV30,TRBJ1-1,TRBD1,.,CAWSVGTAITEAFF,TGTGCCTGGAGTGTCGGGACAGCGATCACTGAAGCTTTCTTT
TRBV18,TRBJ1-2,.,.,CASSPTDSAYGYTF,TGTGCCAGCTCACCAACCGACTCTGCATATGGCTACACCTTC
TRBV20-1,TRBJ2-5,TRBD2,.,CSARAAGGRETQYF,TGCAGTGCTAGAGCAGCGGGGGGGCGTGAGACCCAGTACTTC
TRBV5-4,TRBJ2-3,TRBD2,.,CASSAPSGGASTDTQYF,TGTGCCAGCAGCGCCCCTAGCGGGGGAGCTAGCACAGATACGCAGTATTTT
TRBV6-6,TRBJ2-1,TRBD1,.,CASSYSGQLYEQFF,TGTGCCAGCAGTTACTCGGGACAGCTTTACGAGCAGTTCTTC
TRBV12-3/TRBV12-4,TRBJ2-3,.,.,CASSLATVGTDTQYF,TGTGCCAGCAGTTTAGCGACAGTGGGCACAGATACGCAGTATTTT
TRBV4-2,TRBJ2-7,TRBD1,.,CASSQGTGETYEQYF,TGTGCCAGCAGCCAGGGGACAGGGGAAACCTACGAGCAGTACTTC
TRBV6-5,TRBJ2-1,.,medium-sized,CASRRDGGYNEQFF,TGTGCCAGCAGACGGGATGGGGGTTACAATGAGCAGTTCTTC
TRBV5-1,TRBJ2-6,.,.,CASSLSSGANVLTF,TGCGCCAGCAGCTTGTCCTCTGGGGCCAACGTCCTGACTTTC
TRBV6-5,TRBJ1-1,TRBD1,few,CASTKQGSTEAFF,TGTGCCAGCACTAAACAGGGGAGCACTGAAGCTTTCTTT
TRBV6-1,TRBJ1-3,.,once,CASRTAEPLSLGNTIYF,TGTGCCAGCAGGACCGCGGAACCTCTCTCTTTAGGAAACACCATATATTTT
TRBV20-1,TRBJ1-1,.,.,CSAGRTTHEAFF,TGCAGTGCTGGAAGGACGACCCACGAAGCTTTCTTT
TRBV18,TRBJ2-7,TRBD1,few,CASSPRATGDSYEQYF,TGTGCCAGCTCACCACGGGCGACAGGGGACTCCTACGAGCAGTACTTC
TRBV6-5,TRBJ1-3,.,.,CASSPRQGFGNTIYF,TGTGCCAGCAGCCCTCGCCAGGGGTTTGGAAACACCATATATTTT
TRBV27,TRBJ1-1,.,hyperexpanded,CASSLTRGGDTEAFF,TGTGCCAGCAGTTTAACTAGGGGGGGGGACACTGAAGCTTTCTTT